This TCR beta chain was recorded in a study of T cell repertoires in cytomegalovirus infection (dated by TCRdb to the late 2010s). Turning to the overall study: Peptide stimulations targeted recently identified HLA-C-restricted CMV epitopes, whose presentation resists viral immunomodulation, together with well-studied HLA-B-restricted epitopes. Because public TCR beta signatures pointed to carriage of CMV infection together with the matching HLA type, the HLA type of each donor mattered for the analysis. Here is what the overall study found, with its caveats: In both this cohort and an independent roughly 350-donor cohort, the cumulative frequency of public TCR beta family members distinguished carriers of CMV infection plus the relevant HLA type. The ex vivo response was dominated by HLA-C-restricted CMV-specific TCR beta clonotypes, and the single most frequent clonotype in two of eight donors was supplied by these HLA-C-restricted clonotypes.

Turning to this clonotype: Its recognized antigen is unknown. No base-level quality is on record; no much larger clone is a single base apart.

TCRdb records Illumina HiSeq 1500 as the sequencer. Using fastp at Q25 and MiXCR, TCRdb reprocessed the public reads and kept productive beta chains. Duplicate CDR3 protein sequences are folded into a single record with the most common DNA and genes. The sample table contains roughly 87,000 distinct CDR3 sequences; only one count was recorded for about 31% of them. About 65% of the sample goes to the ten largest clones. According to the study, the label for this sample's treatment or condition signals: in vitro stimulation with specific CMV peptide epitopes to enrich CMV-specific T cells. The CDR3, cysteine through phenylalanine, is 17 amino acids long. The only DNA kept is the CDR3, 51 bases in frame from the first base. Trimming takes 7 bases off V and 3 bases off J; junction bases not matched to a gene: 15. For CDR1 and CDR2, the germline V gene lists MNHNS and SASEGT.

Recombination linked TRBV6-1 to TRBJ1-2, with 9 bases in between that match TRBD1. Specimen: CD8+ T cells from cultured PBMCs, collected from culture after CMV antigen stimulation. The TCR sequence derives from a human donor in good health (CMV status not recorded). Some clones in this sample may be carry-over from other donors' samples. The base sequence is TGTGCCAGCAATGCCGGACAGGGGAGAGGGAAAGACTATGGCTACACCTTC. It codes for CASNAGQGRGKDYGYTF.